Listed here are 3 T cell receptor beta chains from one sample, sequenced in a study of T cell repertoires and HLA-DP antigens. Their antigens remain unidentified. TCRdb keeps only in-frame clones here, not all; method: immunoSEQ multiplex PCR. In the table there are around 100,000 clones, around 93% of which are singletons. Sequenced sample: CD4+ T cells from PBMCs. The source is a woman under 30 in good health and CMV-seronegative.

CDR3 in DNA: TGTGCCAGCTCACCTCTTTCTAGCGGGAGGTCCACAGATACGCAGTATTTT. Its translation is CASSPLSSGRSTDTQYF. The gene calls are TRBV18 and TRBJ2-3, with 11 bases identical to TRBD2. The V gene's germline CDR1 is KGHSH and CDR2 LQKENI. The V and J ends lost 3 bases and 2 bases, in that order; junction bases with no gene match: 7. The CDR3 totals 17 residues.

This rearrangement joins TRBV7-2 to TRBJ2-5; TRBD2 aligns across 9 bases. CDR3 length: 14 amino acids. V lost 5 bases, J lost 4 bases, and 5 bases stayed unmatched. Germline V gene data show CDR1 as SGHTA and CDR2 as FQGNSA. The CDR3 region is CASSLGTSPETQYF. In DNA form, the CDR3 reads TGTGCCAGCAGCCTTGGGACTAGCCCAGAGACCCAGTACTTC.

CDR3: CASKTHTDTQYF. The CDR3 DNA follows: TGCGCCAGCAAGACACATACAGATACGCAGTATTTT. J is TRBJ2-3 and V is TRBV5-1; D remains unclear. The V end was cut by 6 bases, the J end by 3 bases, with 8 bases between. The CDR3 has 12 amino acids. CDR1 SGHRS and CDR2 YFSETQ come from the germline V gene.